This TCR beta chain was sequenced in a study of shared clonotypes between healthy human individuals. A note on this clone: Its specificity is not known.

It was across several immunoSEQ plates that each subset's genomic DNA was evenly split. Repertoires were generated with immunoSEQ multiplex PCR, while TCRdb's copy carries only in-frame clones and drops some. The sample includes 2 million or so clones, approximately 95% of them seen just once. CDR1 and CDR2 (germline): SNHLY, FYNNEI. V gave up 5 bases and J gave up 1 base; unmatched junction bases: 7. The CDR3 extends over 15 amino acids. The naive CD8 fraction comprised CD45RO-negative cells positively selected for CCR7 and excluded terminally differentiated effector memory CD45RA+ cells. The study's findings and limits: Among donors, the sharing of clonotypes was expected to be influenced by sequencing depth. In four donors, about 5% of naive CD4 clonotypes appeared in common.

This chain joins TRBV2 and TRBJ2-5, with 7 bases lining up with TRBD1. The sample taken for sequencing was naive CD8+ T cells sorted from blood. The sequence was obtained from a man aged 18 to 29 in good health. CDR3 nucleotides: TGTGCCAGCAGTAGGGGACAGATGATCCAAGAGACCCAGTACTTC. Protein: CASSRGQMIQETQYF. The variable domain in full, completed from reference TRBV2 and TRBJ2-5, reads EPEVTQTPSHQVTQMGQEVILRCVPISNHLYFYWYRQILGQKVEFLVSFYNNEISEKSEIFDDQFSVERPDGSNFTLKIRSTKLEDSAMYFCASSRGQMIQETQYFGPGTRLLVL.